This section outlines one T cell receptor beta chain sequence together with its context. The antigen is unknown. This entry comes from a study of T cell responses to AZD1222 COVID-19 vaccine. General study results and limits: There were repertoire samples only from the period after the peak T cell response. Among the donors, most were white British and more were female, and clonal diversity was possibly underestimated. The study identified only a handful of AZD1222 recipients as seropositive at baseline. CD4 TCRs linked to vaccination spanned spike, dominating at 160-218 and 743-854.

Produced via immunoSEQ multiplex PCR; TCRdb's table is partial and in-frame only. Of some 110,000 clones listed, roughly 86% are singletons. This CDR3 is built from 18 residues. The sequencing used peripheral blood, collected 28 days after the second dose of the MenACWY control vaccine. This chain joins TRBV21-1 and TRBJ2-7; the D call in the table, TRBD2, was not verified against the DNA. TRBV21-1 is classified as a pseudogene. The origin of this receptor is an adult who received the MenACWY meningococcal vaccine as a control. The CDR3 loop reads CASSKLGSGGPSSYEQYF. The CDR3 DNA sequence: TGTGCCAGCAGCAAACTAGGTAGCGGGGGGCCGAGCTCCTACGAGCAGTACTTC.